One sample yielded the 23 T cell receptor beta chains listed below, sequenced in a study of brain T cells in children with intractable seizures. Assay used: immunoSEQ multiplex PCR; TCRdb lists only in-frame clones, some missing. The sample contains approximately 23,000 clones, roughly 94% of which appear only once. Source: peripheral blood, taken at surgery. The receptors were sampled from a boy aged 5 to 17 with focal cortical dysplasia and intractable seizures.

The chain couples TRBV4-1 to TRBJ2-7; 7 nucleotides line up with TRBD2. After removal of 2 bases from V and 0 bases from J, the junction contained 1 base not matched to a gene. The germline gives CDR1 MGHRA, CDR2 YSYEKL. CDR3 size: 14 residues. The DNA for the CDR3 is TGCGCCAGCAGCCAAACTAGCGCCTCCTACGAGCAGTACTTC. Translated: CASSQTSASYEQYF.

The chain uses TRBV6-5 and TRBJ1-2; the match to TRBD1 covers 8 bases. The CDR3 totals 13 residues. CDR1 and CDR2 from the germline V gene are MNHEY and SVGAGI. V dropped 5 bases and J dropped 3; count of bases not matched to a gene: 2. The CDR3 is CASSKGQDYGYTF. The CDR3 DNA reads TGTGCCAGCAGTAAGGGACAGGACTATGGCTACACCTTC.

The chain employs TRBV19 and TRBJ1-5; 12 nucleotides match TRBD1. The CDR3 loop spans 17 amino acids. Losses at the gene ends were 5 bases for V and 4 bases for J; bases not matched to a gene: 9. The germline V gene has CDR1 LNHDA and CDR2 SQIVND (reference sequence). The CDR3 DNA reads TGTGCCAGTAGTTCCCGGGACAGGGGGCGAAGGAATCAGCCCCAGCATTTT. It is translated as CASSSRDRGRRNQPQHF. Full variable domain (rest looked up from reference TRBV19 and TRBJ1-5): DGGITQSPKYLFRKEGQNVTLSCEQNLNHDAMYWYRQDPGQGLRLIYYSQIVNDFQKGDIAEGYSVSREKKESFPLTVTSAQKNPTAFYLCASSSRDRGRRNQPQHFGDGTRLSIL.

The chain joins TRBV3-1 (or the pseudogene TRBV3-2) to TRBJ2-1; 14 bases map to TRBD2. The V and J ends lost 2 bases and 7 bases, in that order; junction bases with no gene match: 4. The CDR3 extends over 16 amino acids. Germline V gives CDR1 LGHDT, CDR2 YNNKEL (reference sequence). The CDR3 protein is CASSQRTSGGKNEQFF. The CDR3, as DNA: TGTGCCAGCAGCCAAAGGACTAGCGGGGGGAAGAATGAGCAGTTCTTC.

The sample holds one count of this clone. J is TRBJ2-5 and V is TRBV11-2, with TRBD1 matching 9 bases. The CDR3 has 15 amino acids. V dropped 10 bases and J dropped 5; count of bases not matched to a gene: 14. Looked up from germline, CDR1 is SGHAT and CDR2 is FQNNGV. CDR3 residues: CATRRQTGGLETQYF. The CDR3 coding sequence is TGTGCCACCCGCCGCCAAACAGGGGGCCTCGAGACCCAGTACTTC.

The V call is TRBV9, the J call TRBJ1-1; D not resolved. The germline V gene has CDR1 SGDLS and CDR2 YYNGEE. V was trimmed by 4 bases and J by 11 bases, leaving 15 bases between them. The CDR3 is made up of 12 amino acids. The CDR3 region is CASSPLTLAAFF. DNA of the CDR3: TGTGCCAGCAGCCCCCTAACATTGGCGGCTTTCTTT.

The chain couples TRBV18 to TRBJ1-1; TRBD1 aligns across 9 bases. The ends lost 6 bases at V and 4 bases at J; junction bases unmatched: 9. Looked up from germline, CDR1 is KGHSH and CDR2 is LQKENI. The CDR3 length is 15 residues. The CDR3 is CASSHDRDRVTEAFF. CDR3 nucleotide sequence: TGTGCCAGCTCTCATGACAGGGACAGGGTCACTGAAGCTTTCTTT.

The chain couples TRBV27 to TRBJ2-7; D possibly uses TRBD1 or TRBD2 (5 bases each). Deletions cut 7 bases from V and 1 base from J, with 14 bases between. The CDR3 is 14 amino acids. Germline V lookup: CDR1 MNHEY, CDR2 SMNVEV (reference sequence). Written as DNA, the CDR3 is TGTGCCAGCACCAAGGGACGAGGATCCTACGAGCAGTACTTC. This sequence encodes CASTKGRGSYEQYF.

This chain connects TRBV11-2 to TRBJ1-5, with a tentative D call TRBD1 (6 bases). The CDR3 extends over 13 amino acids. Per the germline V gene, CDR1 is SGHAT and CDR2 is FQNNGV. Trimming took 4 bases from V and 3 from J, leaving 7 bases between them. CDR3 sequence reads: CASSWDNNQPQHF. CDR3 DNA: TGTGCCAGCAGCTGGGACAACAATCAGCCCCAGCATTTT. The whole variable domain, filled in from reference TRBV11-2 and TRBJ1-5, reads EAGVAQSPRYKIIEKRQSVAFWCNPISGHATLYWYQQILGQGPKLLIQFQNNGVVDDSQLPKDRFSAERLKGVDSTLKIQPAKLEDSAVYLCASSWDNNQPQHFGDGTRLSIL.

The chain recombines TRBV6-5 with TRBJ1-1; D is uncertain. Germline CDR1 reads MNHEY; CDR2 reads SVGAGI. Trimming cost V 6 bases and J 4 bases, with 12 bases left between them. The CDR3 is 13 residues long. The CDR3 sequence: CASSPGRSTEAFF. CDR3 DNA: TGTGCCAGCAGCCCCGGACGAAGCACTGAAGCTTTCTTT.

CDR3 region: CAISGGREGTGAFF. For the CDR3, the DNA is TGTGCCATCAGTGGAGGCCGTGAGGGAACGGGGGCTTTCTTT. This rearrangement joins TRBV10-3 to TRBJ1-1; no firm D call. Germline lookup yields CDR1 ENHRY and CDR2 SYGVKD. V was clipped by 4 bases and J by 11 bases, with 20 bases between them. The CDR3 extends over 14 amino acids.

The V and J genes are TRBV28 and TRBJ2-3; possible D gene TRBD2, 7 bases. Trimming left V 3 bases short and J 2 bases short, with 18 bases between. The CDR3 covers 17 residues. In germline, CDR1 is MDHEN, CDR2 SYDVKM. CDR3 loop: CASSFPGGSPITDTQYF. The CDR3 DNA follows: TGTGCCAGCAGTTTCCCGGGGGGCTCTCCGATCACAGATACGCAGTATTTT. Together with reference TRBV28 and TRBJ2-3, the CDR3 gives the full variable domain: DVKVTQSSRYLVKRTGEKVFLECVQDMDHENMFWYRQDPGLGLRLIYFSYDVKMKEKGDIPEGYSVSREKKERFSLILESASTNQTSMYLCASSFPGGSPITDTQYFGPGTRLTVL.

V is TRBV13 and J is TRBJ1-6, with 8 bases lining up with TRBD1. V dropped 4 bases and J dropped 6; count of bases not matched to a gene: 5. In germline, CDR1 is PRHDT, CDR2 FYEKMQ (reference sequence). CDR3 length: 15 amino acids. The CDR3 DNA sequence: TGTGCCAGCAGCTCAACGACAGGGGTTAATTCACCCCTCCACTTT. Amino acids: CASSSTTGVNSPLHF.

The J gene is TRBJ2-1, the V gene TRBV3-1 (or the pseudogene TRBV3-2); D possibly corresponds to TRBD2 (6 bases). CDR1 is LGHDT and CDR2 is YNNKEL in the germline V gene (reference sequence). The CDR3 runs 16 residues. V was shortened by 0 bases and J by 4 bases, with 13 bases between the two germline ends. The CDR3 here is CASSQDRSGFYNEQFF. CDR3 sequence (DNA): TGTGCCAGCAGCCAAGATCGGAGCGGGTTTTACAATGAGCAGTTCTTC.

This clone appeared a single time. The V call is TRBV6-5, the J call TRBJ1-2; D not certain. V lost 6 bases and J lost 3, with 5 bases in between. Germline assignment: CDR1 MNHEY and CDR2 SVGAGI. CDR3 length equals 11 residues. The CDR3 sequence is CASRRDYGYTF. DNA of the CDR3: TGTGCCAGCAGGAGGGACTATGGCTACACCTTC.

This chain links TRBV15 with TRBJ2-1; D may be TRBD2 (6 bases). This CDR3 region has 15 residues. The germline CDR1 and CDR2 sequences are LNHNV and YYDKDF (reference sequence). The V and J ends lost 3 bases and 12 bases respectively, with 21 bases between them. This chain's CDR3 is CATSRVRDSDSGQFF. CDR3 nucleotide sequence: TGTGCCACCAGCAGGGTGAGGGACTCCGACTCCGGGCAGTTCTTC.

The chain employs TRBV10-2 and TRBJ1-3; 7 positions agree with TRBD1. The germline V gene has CDR1 WSHSY and CDR2 SAAADI. V gave up 5 bases and J gave up 1 base; unmatched junction bases: 8. The CDR3 consists of 16 residues. The CDR3 loop reads CASSRATGESGNTIYF. The CDR3 nucleotides read TGCGCCAGCAGTAGAGCAACAGGGGAATCTGGAAACACCATATATTTT.

This chain uses TRBV6-1 with TRBJ1-1; 8 positions agree with TRBD1. The CDR3 sequence is 15 residues long. Germline V gene sequence: CDR1 MNHNS, CDR2 SASEGT. J was trimmed by 6 bases and V by 2 bases; bases with no gene match: 8. In DNA form, the CDR3 reads TGTGCCAGCAGTGAATTAAGGACAGGGACTGCTGAAGCTTTCTTT. Its translation: CASSELRTGTAEAFF.

In this sample, this clone turned up a few times. Here the CDR3 reads CASSPPEAANFNNEQFF. CDR3 nucleotides: TGTGCCAGCAGCCCCCCTGAAGCAGCCAATTTCAACAATGAGCAGTTCTTC. V gene TRBV2 combines with J gene TRBJ2-1, with no clear D. V lost 6 bases to trimming and J lost 5 bases, with 23 bases between them. Germline V gives CDR1 SNHLY, CDR2 FYNNEI. CDR3 length: 17 amino acids.

Written as DNA, the CDR3 is TGTGCCAGCAGTGTCGGACAGCTAGGGGTTACTGTTCATTCCGAGCAGTACGTC. Residues: CASSVGQLGVTVHSEQYV. The chain has TRBV6-1 and TRBJ2-7; tentatively, D is TRBD1 (6 bases). Trimming shortened V by 4 bases and J by 6 bases, and 28 bases separated the two germline ends. Germline V gene sequence: CDR1 MNHNS, CDR2 SASEGT. This CDR3 has 18 residues.

This chain joins TRBV7-6 and TRBJ2-7; 9 bases line up with TRBD1. This CDR3 region has 16 residues. Germline CDR1 reads SGHVS; CDR2 reads FNYEAQ. With V trimmed by 1 base and J by 4 bases, 8 bases remained unmatched. The CDR3 protein is CASSLVGGQGKYEQYF. Written as DNA, the CDR3 is TGTGCCAGCAGCTTAGTAGGTGGACAGGGGAAATACGAGCAGTACTTC.

This chain connects TRBV10-2 to TRBJ1-3, with a possible D match to TRBD1 (5 bases). The germline V and J ends were trimmed by 6 bases and 0 bases, with 9 bases remaining between them. The CDR3 extends over 14 amino acids. The germline V gene has CDR1 WSHSY and CDR2 SAAADI. As DNA, the CDR3 is TGCGCCAGCAGGACAGCCTTCTCTGGAAACACCATATATTTT. Amino acid sequence: CASRTAFSGNTIYF.

This chain uses TRBV15 with TRBJ2-3; D unclear. Germline V gene lookup returns CDR1 LNHNV and CDR2 YYDKDF (reference sequence). V lost 1 base to trimming and J lost 1 base, with 12 bases between them. This CDR3 is built from 16 residues. CDR3 in amino acids: CATSRVARSGTDTQYF. CDR3 nucleotides: TGTGCCACCAGCAGAGTAGCCAGATCGGGCACAGATACGCAGTATTTT.